These 11 T cell receptor beta chains originate from one sample sequenced in a study of response to subunit inactivated influenza vaccine. TCRdb re-called the RT-PCR reads through MiXCR, storing one row per CDR3 protein. The table has some 500,000 distinct CDR3 sequences, 10% to 15% seen once; the top ten hold over 10%. The sequences come from PBMCs from blood, collected roughly 47 days after vaccination. Receptor source: a man aged 50 to 60 who received an inactivated influenza vaccine.

This clonotype has more than one count but fewer than ten. The CDR3 DNA follows: TGCGCCAGCAGCCCTCGATCTCTTGGGGCCAACGTCCTGACTTTC. This encodes CASSPRSLGANVLTF. The rearrangement joins TRBV5-1 to TRBJ2-6; D is undetermined. The CDR3 runs 15 residues. The germline CDR1 and CDR2 sequences are SGHRS and YFSETQ. Trimming removed 4 bases at V and 3 bases at J, with 11 bases between.

The J gene is TRBJ1-1, the V gene TRBV29-1; D not certain. Germline V gene data show CDR1 as SQVTM and CDR2 as ANQGSEA. The CDR3 loop spans 12 amino acids. V gave up 4 bases and J gave up 2 bases, with 8 bases separating them. CDR3 nucleotide sequence: TGCAGCGTTGGGACCCGAAACACTGAAGCTTTCTTT. Its protein product is CSVGTRNTEAFF.

The rearrangement joins TRBV18 to TRBJ2-7; a weak D match, TRBD1 (6 bases). Looked up from germline, CDR1 is KGHSH and CDR2 is LQKENI. Trimming removed 1 base at V and 3 bases at J, with 16 bases between. The CDR3 has 16 amino acids. The CDR3 region has the DNA TGTGCCAGCTCACCACGGGTGACAGGATCATTCTACGAGCAGTACTTC. Encoded protein: CASSPRVTGSFYEQYF.

This clonotype was detected many times. The chain recombines TRBV5-5 with TRBJ2-1; 7 bases are shared with TRBD2. The length of the CDR3 is 15 residues. CDR1 and CDR2 from the germline V gene are SGHKS and YYEKEE (reference sequence). With 4 bases clipped from V and 4 bases from J, the junction kept 8 bases outside the gene matches. The CDR3 bases are TGTGCCAGCAGCGAGGGACTATCACTATACAATGAGCAGTTCTTC. This translates into CASSEGLSLYNEQFF.

This clonotype was seen a few times. V is TRBV20-1 and J is TRBJ2-7; 10 positions match TRBD1. V lost 5 bases to trimming and J lost 7 bases; unmatched junction nucleotides: 8. Germline loops: CDR1 DFQATT, CDR2 SNEGSKA (reference sequence). The CDR3 loop spans 13 amino acids. In DNA, the CDR3 is TGCAGTGCTGAGGACAGGGGGACGGGTGAGCAGTACTTC. It codes for CSAEDRGTGEQYF.

This clonotype was picked up many times. The gene calls are TRBV12-3 or TRBV12-4 and TRBJ1-4, with 8 bases that match TRBD1. CDR3 size: 14 residues. J was trimmed by 8 bases and V by 5 bases; bases with no gene match: 7. CDR3 region: CASSADRAREKLFF. CDR3 coding DNA: TGTGCCAGCAGTGCGGACAGGGCTCGGGAAAAACTGTTTTTT.

This clonotype has more than one count but fewer than ten. V and J are TRBV4-3 and TRBJ2-7; 11 nucleotides match TRBD1. Germline loops: CDR1 LGHNA, CDR2 YSLEER. With 3 bases clipped from V and 4 bases from J, the junction kept 8 bases outside the gene matches. CDR3 length equals 16 residues. For the CDR3, the DNA is TGCGCCAGCAGCCATGCTCCCGGGACAGGGGGTTACGAGCAGTACTTC. This encodes CASSHAPGTGGYEQYF.

This clonotype was seen a few times. The J gene is TRBJ1-2, the V gene TRBV6-1, with 9 bases that match TRBD1. The ends lost 1 base at V and 7 bases at J; junction bases unmatched: 7. The CDR3 loop spans 15 amino acids. Germline V gives CDR1 MNHNS, CDR2 SASEGT. The CDR3 region has the DNA TGTGCCAGCAGTGAAGTACAGGGGGCCAGATCTGGCTACACCTTC. Translated, it gives CASSEVQGARSGYTF.

This clonotype was seen only a few times. The chain combines TRBV20-1 with TRBJ2-3, with D tentatively TRBD2 (7 bases). Trimming removed 6 bases from V and 1 base from J, with 14 bases in between. CDR1 is DFQATT, CDR2 SNEGSKA, per germline (reference sequence). The CDR3 spans 14 residues. CDR3 sequence: CSARGGEGTDTQYF. Written as DNA, the CDR3 is TGCAGTGCCAGGGGAGGGGAGGGCACAGATACGCAGTATTTT.

This CDR3 reads CAICLPRGAGAVNTGELFF. CDR3 coding DNA: TGTGCCATCTGTCTCCCAAGGGGGGCGGGAGCCGTTAACACCGGGGAGCTGTTTTTT. This chain joins TRBV12-3 or TRBV12-4 and TRBJ2-2; TRBD2 is a possible D gene (7 bases). The CDR3 is 19 amino acids. The V end lost 10 bases, the J end lost 2 bases, and 29 bases lay between the germline ends.

This clonotype showed up many times. The chain carries TRBV20-1 and TRBJ2-2; the D gene could be TRBD1 or TRBD2 (5 bases each). The germline V gene encodes CDR1 DFQATT and CDR2 SNEGSKA (reference sequence). CDR3 length equals 16 residues. Trimming stripped 6 bases from V and 0 bases from J, with 17 bases between. CDR3 protein: CSALGRSRTNTGELFF. The CDR3, as DNA: TGCAGTGCCCTGGGACGGTCCAGAACGAACACCGGGGAGCTGTTTTTT.